A few counts support the clone carrying this T cell receptor (beta chain). Mismatch with germline at one junction end may stem from a read error. Adult allogeneic hematopoietic cell transplant recipients with steroid-refractory graft-versus-host disease were prospectively enrolled for research autopsy. This specimen belongs to a study of tissue T cells after allogeneic stem cell transplantation. Germline V lookup: CDR1 SGHRS, CDR2 YFSETQ. The CDR3 is 12 residues long. Sequencing was performed with immunoSEQ multiplex PCR; in TCRdb, only in-frame clones are kept and a portion is missing. The sample yields some 7,000 clones, around 72% seen once.

The V gene is TRBV5-1, the J gene TRBJ2-3; D gene ambiguous. The sequencing used skin, collected at autopsy. This sequence was found in a male patient of 60 years or more with steroid-refractory graft-versus-host disease after an allogeneic stem cell transplant. Among the T cells, some may be from the graft donor. The CDR3 region has the DNA TGCGCCAGCAGTACCCTTATGGACGCAGAGTGTTTT. Amino acids: CASSTLMDAECF.